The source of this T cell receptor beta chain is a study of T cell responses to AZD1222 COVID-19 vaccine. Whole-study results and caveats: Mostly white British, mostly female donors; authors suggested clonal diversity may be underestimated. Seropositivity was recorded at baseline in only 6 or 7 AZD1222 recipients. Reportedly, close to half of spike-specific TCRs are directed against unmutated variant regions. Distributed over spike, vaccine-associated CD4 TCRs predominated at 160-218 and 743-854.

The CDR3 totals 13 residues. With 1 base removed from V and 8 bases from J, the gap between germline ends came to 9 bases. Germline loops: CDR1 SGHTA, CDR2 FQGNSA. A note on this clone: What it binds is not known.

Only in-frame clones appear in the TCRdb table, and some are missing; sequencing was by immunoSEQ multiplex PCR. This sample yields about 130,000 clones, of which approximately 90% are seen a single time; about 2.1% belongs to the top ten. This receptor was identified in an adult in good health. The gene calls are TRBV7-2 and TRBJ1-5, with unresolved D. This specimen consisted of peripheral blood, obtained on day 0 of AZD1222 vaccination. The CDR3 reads CASSLVASEPQHF. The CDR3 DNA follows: TGTGCCAGCAGCTTAGTCGCTTCTGAGCCCCAGCATTTT.